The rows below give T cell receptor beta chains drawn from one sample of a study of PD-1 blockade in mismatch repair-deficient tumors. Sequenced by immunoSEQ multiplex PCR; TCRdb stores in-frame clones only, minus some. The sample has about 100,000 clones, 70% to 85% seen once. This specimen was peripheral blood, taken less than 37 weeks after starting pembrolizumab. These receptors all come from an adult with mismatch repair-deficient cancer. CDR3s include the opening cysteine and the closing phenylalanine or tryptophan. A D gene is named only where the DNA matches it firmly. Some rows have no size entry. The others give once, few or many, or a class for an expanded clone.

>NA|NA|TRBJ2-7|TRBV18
CASTFGRKSYEQYF
TGTGCCAGCACCTTCGGACGGAAGTCCTACGAGCAGTACTTC
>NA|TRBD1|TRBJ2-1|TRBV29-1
CSVEPGQGNEQFF
TGCAGCGTTGAGCCCGGACAGGGCAATGAGCAGTTCTTC
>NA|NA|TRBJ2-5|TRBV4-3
CASSQVNSPQETQYF
TGCGCCAGCAGCCAAGTAAACAGCCCCCAAGAGACCCAGTACTTC
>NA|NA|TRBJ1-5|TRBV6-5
CASSYSDGPNQPQHF
TGTGCCAGCAGTTACTCCGACGGCCCCAATCAGCCCCAGCATTTT
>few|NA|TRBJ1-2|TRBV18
CASSPPVLTGRDYGYTF
TGTGCCAGCTCACCACCGGTATTAACAGGGAGGGACTATGGCTACACCTTC
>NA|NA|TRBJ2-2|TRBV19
CASSIQDTGELFF
TGTGCCAGTAGTATCCAGGACACCGGGGAGCTGTTTTTT
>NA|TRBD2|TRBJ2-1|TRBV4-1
CASSQLSGRLGNDEQFF
TGCGCCAGCAGCCAACTAAGCGGGAGGTTAGGTAACGATGAGCAGTTCTTC
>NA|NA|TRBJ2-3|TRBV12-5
CASGLETGRTDTQYF
TGTGCTAGTGGTTTGGAGACCGGGAGAACAGATACGCAGTATTTT
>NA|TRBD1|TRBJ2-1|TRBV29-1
CSVEDPGQDTEQFF
TGCAGCGTTGAAGACCCGGGACAGGACACTGAGCAGTTCTTC
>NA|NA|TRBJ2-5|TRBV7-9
CASSDNRGIETQYF
TGTGCCAGCAGCGATAACCGGGGTATTGAGACCCAGTACTTC
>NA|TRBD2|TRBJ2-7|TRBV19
CASSIAASGTYEQYF
TGTGCCAGTAGTATAGCGGCTAGCGGGACCTACGAGCAGTACTTC
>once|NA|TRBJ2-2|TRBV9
CASSAREVTGELFF
TGTGCCAGCAGCGCACGTGAAGTCACCGGGGAGCTGTTTTTT